This TCR beta chain was retrieved from a study of control samples from healthy donors and cancer patients. This CDR3 contains 19 residues. V lost 3 bases, J lost 4 bases, and 19 bases stayed unmatched. Only in-frame clones appear in the TCRdb table, and some are missing; sequencing was by immunoSEQ multiplex PCR. The profile covers 73,000 or so clones, with 87% appearing a single time and around 3.8% taken by the ten largest. The receptor's source is a woman aged 45-59 years in good health. The sequenced material came from blood. The gene calls are TRBV5-3 and TRBJ2-1; TRBD1 matches 7 bases. TRBV5-3 is recorded as an ORF, its role being uncertain. The CDR3 region is CARSCRQGDRIIFYNEQFF. CDR3 DNA: TGTGCCAGAAGCTGCCGACAGGGCGACCGGATAATTTTTTACAATGAGCAGTTCTTC.